Given below is one T cell receptor (beta chain) in context. Patients who underwent sequencing had shown CD8+CD57+ cell expansion by flow cytometry. V dropped 4 bases and J dropped 7 bases, with 20 bases sitting between them. This CDR3 is built from 16 residues. Germline V gene data show CDR1 as SGDLS and CDR2 as YYNGEE. Profiles of TCR beta VDJ and CDR3 were generated from a genomic DNA template. TCRdb re-derived calls from the reads in MiXCR, one entry per CDR3 protein. The sample has approximately 250,000 distinct CDR3 sequences; around 82% are singletons. This specimen belongs to a study of CD8+CD57+ T cells in acquired aplastic anemia.

This sequence was found in a human donor with aplastic anemia. Sequenced material: sorted CD4+, CD8+, or CD8+CD57+ T cells (not recorded which) from PBMCs. The V call is TRBV9, the J call TRBJ2-2; D is possibly TRBD1 (5 bases). For the CDR3, the DNA is TGTGCCAGCAGCCCCTGGAGCTCTGGGGCCAACGGGGAGCTGTTTTTT. Its translation: CASSPWSSGANGELFF.